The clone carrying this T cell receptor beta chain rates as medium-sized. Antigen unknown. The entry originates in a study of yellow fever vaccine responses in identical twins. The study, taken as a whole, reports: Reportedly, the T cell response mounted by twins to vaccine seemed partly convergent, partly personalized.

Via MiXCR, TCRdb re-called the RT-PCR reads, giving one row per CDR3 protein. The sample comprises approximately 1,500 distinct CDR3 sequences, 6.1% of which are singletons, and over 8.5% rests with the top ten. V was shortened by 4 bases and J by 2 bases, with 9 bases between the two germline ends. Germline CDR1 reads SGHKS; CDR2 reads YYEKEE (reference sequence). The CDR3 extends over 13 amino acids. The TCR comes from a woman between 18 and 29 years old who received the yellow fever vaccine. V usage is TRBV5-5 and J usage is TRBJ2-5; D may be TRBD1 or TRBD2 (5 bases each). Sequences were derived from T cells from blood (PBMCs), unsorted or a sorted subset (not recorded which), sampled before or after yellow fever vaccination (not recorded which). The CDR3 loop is CASSPGPQETQYF. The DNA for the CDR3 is TGTGCCAGCAGCCCGGGACCTCAAGAGACCCAGTACTTC.